This T cell receptor (beta chain) was identified in a study of blood T cell repertoires in COVID-19. At the level of the study: Collection of acute and convalescent COVID-19 samples took place in the United States, Italy and Spain. The analysed material was cDNA or gDNA that came from T cells, B-cell-depleted T cells, or PBMCs.

In the source study's methods: Amplification of reference gene primers provided the estimated nucleated cell counts. Some clones are missing from TCRdb's copy, which holds only in-frame ones; the method was immunoSEQ multiplex PCR. V, J and clone size were drawn from that table, and D and trimming were deduced from the DNA. The sample lists some 260,000 clones, around 90% occurring once. Germline trimming cut 2 bases from V and 4 bases from J; bases unmatched to any gene: 3. This CDR3 comprises 14 residues. The germline V gene has CDR1 SEHNR and CDR2 FQNEAQ (reference sequence). The TCR sequence derives from a human donor in a cohort sampled during active COVID-19. The chain joins TRBV7-9 to TRBJ2-5; 8 nucleotides match TRBD1. The sample taken for sequencing was peripheral blood. The CDR3 DNA follows: TGTGCCAGCAGCTTACAGGGGGCAGGAGAGACCCAGTACTTC. Amino acids: CASSLQGAGETQYF.